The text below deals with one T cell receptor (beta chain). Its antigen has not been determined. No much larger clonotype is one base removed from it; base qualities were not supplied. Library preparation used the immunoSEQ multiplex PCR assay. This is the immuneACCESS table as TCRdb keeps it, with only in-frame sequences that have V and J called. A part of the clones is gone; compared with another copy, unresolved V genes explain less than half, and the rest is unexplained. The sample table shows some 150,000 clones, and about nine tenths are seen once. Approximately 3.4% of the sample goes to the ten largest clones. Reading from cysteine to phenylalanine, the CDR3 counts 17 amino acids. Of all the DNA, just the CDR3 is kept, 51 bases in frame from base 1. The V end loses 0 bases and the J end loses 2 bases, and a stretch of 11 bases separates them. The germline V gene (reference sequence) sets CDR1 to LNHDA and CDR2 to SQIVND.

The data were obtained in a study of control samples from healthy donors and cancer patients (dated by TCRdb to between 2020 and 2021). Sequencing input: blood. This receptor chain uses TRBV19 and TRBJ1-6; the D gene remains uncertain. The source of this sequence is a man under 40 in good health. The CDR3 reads CASSIEADWTYNSPLHF. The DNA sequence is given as TGTGCCAGTAGTATAGAGGCGGATTGGACCTATAATTCACCCCTCCACTTT.